The 5 T cell receptor beta chains presented below share a single source sample, sequenced in a study of monozygotic twins with inflammatory bowel disease. No DNA is given; TCRdb re-called the 5' RACE reads and lists each CDR3 protein once. The data show 440,000 or so distinct CDR3 sequences, and the top ten clones hold around 2.4%. The sequenced sample consisted of blood. Source of these receptors: a human donor with ulcerative colitis or Crohn's disease, or a healthy co-twin of an affected twin (not recorded which).

The CDR3 loop is CASSQRTGDYGYTF. This chain uses TRBV14 with TRBJ1-2; the TCRdb call, TRBD1, lacks DNA for checking. The germline V gene encodes CDR1 SGHDN and CDR2 FVKESK. This CDR3 is built from 14 residues.

V gene TRBV5-4 combines with J gene TRBJ1-1. The CDR3 is 14 amino acids. CDR1 and CDR2 (germline): SGHNT, YYREEE (reference sequence). CDR3 region: CASSLGYKNTEAFF.

The rearrangement links TRBV9 to TRBJ2-6; absent DNA, TCRdb's TRBD1 call cannot be checked. The CDR3 runs 18 residues. Per the germline V gene, CDR1 is SGDLS and CDR2 is YYNGEE. The CDR3 here is CASSSWDRTPSGANVLTF.

The V call is TRBV5-1, the J call TRBJ2-2; lacking DNA, the TRBD1 call made by TCRdb goes unchecked. In germline, CDR1 is SGHRS, CDR2 YFSETQ. The CDR3 is 15 residues long. The CDR3 protein is CASSPPRGSTGELFF.

The chain recombines TRBV20-1 with TRBJ2-3; TCRdb outputs TRBD1, but without DNA this stays unchecked. The V gene's germline CDR1 is DFQATT and CDR2 SNEGSKA (reference sequence). The CDR3 runs 12 residues. This CDR3 is CSAPTGADTQYF.